The 23 T cell receptor beta chains presented below share a single source sample, sequenced in a study of blood T cells in healthy people across ages. A second 7 to 11 cycle PCR used barcoded and J-beta primers. MiXCR, run by TCRdb on the 5' RACE reads, gives a single entry per CDR3 protein. The sample lists roughly 1,500,000 distinct CDR3 sequences; around two fifths were seen once. The sequenced material came from blood. Receptors were obtained from a woman aged 18-29 years in good health.

This clonotype was seen only a few times. A read error may account for a junction end that differs from germline. The chain recombines TRBV20-1 with TRBJ2-7, with 7 positions matching TRBD2. From germline, CDR1 is DFQATT and CDR2 SNEGSKA (reference sequence). The CDR3 is made up of 15 amino acids. The chain's CDR3 is CSARGSLAGSYEQYF. The CDR3 DNA sequence: TGCAGTGCCAGAGGGAGTTTAGCGGGCTCCTACGAGCAGTACTTC.

The V gene is TRBV2, the J gene TRBJ2-2; tentatively, D is TRBD2 (6 bases). Germline lookup yields CDR1 SNHLY and CDR2 FYNNEI. The CDR3 length is 14 residues. Trimming pared 7 bases from V and 4 bases from J, leaving 13 bases between. The chain's CDR3 is CASNSGSSTGELFF. CDR3 sequence (DNA): TGTGCCAGCAACAGCGGGTCATCCACCGGGGAGCTGTTTTTT. The full variable domain, completed using reference TRBV2 and TRBJ2-2, is EPEVTQTPSHQVTQMGQEVILRCVPISNHLYFYWYRQILGQKVEFLVSFYNNEISEKSEIFDDQFSVERPDGSNFTLKIRSTKLEDSAMYFCASNSGSSTGELFFGEGSRLTVL.

In its sample, this clonotype was seen a few times. This chain links TRBV11-2 with TRBJ2-7, with a weak D call TRBD2 (7 bases). The J call may be mistaken, given a closer DNA end match to TRBJ2-5. Germline V gene lookup returns CDR1 SGHAT and CDR2 FQNNGV. This CDR3 spans 15 amino acids. CDR3 protein: CASTRGGEGLETQYF. Written as DNA, the CDR3 is TGTGCCAGCACCCGAGGGGGGGAAGGTTTAGAGACCCAGTACTTC.

V gene TRBV12-3 or TRBV12-4 combines with J gene TRBJ1-5; 9 bases fit TRBD1. The CDR3 loop spans 16 amino acids. V dropped 6 bases and J dropped 6; count of bases not matched to a gene: 12. In DNA form, the CDR3 reads TGTGCCAGCAGGGGACCGGGACAGGGAAATAGTCAGCCCCAGCATTTT. Protein sequence: CASRGPGQGNSQPQHF.

In its sample, this clonotype was seen a few times. The chain recombines TRBV28 with TRBJ2-4, with D uncertain. The CDR3 runs 12 residues. With 3 bases removed from V and 9 bases from J, the gap between germline ends came to 9 bases. Germline CDR1 MDHEN, CDR2 SYDVKM. The CDR3 bases are TGTGCCAGCAGTTTGAGATCAGGCATTCAGTACTTC. Protein: CASSLRSGIQYF.

The count of this clonotype is one. The rearrangement links TRBV6-1 to TRBJ2-1, with TRBD1 as a possible D gene (6 bases). The CDR3 totals 14 residues. Between the trimmed V and J ends, which lost 6 bases and 5 bases, there was a span of 14 bases. Germline V gene sequence: CDR1 MNHNS, CDR2 SASEGT. The CDR3 loop reads CASSLGTTNNEQFF. CDR3 DNA sequence: TGTGCCAGCAGCCTCGGGACAACCAACAATGAGCAGTTCTTC.

This clonotype was picked up many times. The V and J genes are TRBV29-1 and TRBJ2-5; 7 bases agree with TRBD2. Germline V lookup: CDR1 SQVTM, CDR2 ANQGSEA. This CDR3 has 12 residues. V trimming: 6 bases; J trimming: 3 bases; junction bases outside the gene matches: 4. The CDR3 region is CSVASGEETQYF. CDR3 DNA: TGCAGCGTCGCCAGCGGGGAAGAGACCCAGTACTTC.

This clonotype was recorded at least ten times. The chain is built from TRBV7-2 and TRBJ1-6, with D possibly TRBD1 on 5 matching bases. V was cut by 5 bases and J by 8 bases, with 19 bases left in between. This CDR3 contains 16 residues. Germline assignment: CDR1 SGHTA and CDR2 FQGNSA. CDR3 loop: CASSRKSGTLDSPLHF. The CDR3 DNA sequence: TGTGCCAGCAGCCGGAAATCCGGGACGCTTGATTCACCCCTCCACTTT.

The genes are TRBV20-1 and TRBJ2-1, with D tentatively TRBD1 (5 bases). The germline V gene encodes CDR1 DFQATT and CDR2 SNEGSKA (reference sequence). The CDR3 runs 14 residues. This chain's CDR3 is CSLRVAASYNEQFF. The CDR3 coding sequence is TGCAGCCTCAGGGTCGCGGCTTCCTACAATGAGCAGTTCTTC.

V is TRBV5-4 and J is TRBJ2-7; D uncertain. This CDR3 spans 14 amino acids. Germline V gives CDR1 SGHNT, CDR2 YYREEE (reference sequence). Trimming removed 1 base at V and 6 bases at J, with 14 bases between. The CDR3 loop reads CASSLQQNPGEQYF. In DNA, the CDR3 is TGTGCCAGCAGCTTGCAACAGAACCCCGGCGAGCAGTACTTC.

A few counts support this clonotype. The J gene is TRBJ2-7, the V gene TRBV20-1, with TRBD1 matching over 11 bases. The CDR3 extends over 14 amino acids. Germline CDR1 is DFQATT and CDR2 is SNEGSKA (reference sequence). After removal of 2 bases from V and 4 bases from J, the junction contained 4 bases not matched to a gene. The CDR3 reads CSARRGQGGYEQYF. For the CDR3, the DNA is TGCAGTGCTAGACGGGGACAGGGGGGTTACGAGCAGTACTTC.

V and J are TRBV12-3 or TRBV12-4 and TRBJ1-5, with 9 bases identical to TRBD1. V lost 7 bases to trimming and J lost 2 bases; unmatched junction nucleotides: 6. The CDR3 sequence is 15 residues long. The CDR3 loop reads CASKQGAIGNQPQHF. The CDR3 region has the DNA TGTGCCAGCAAACAGGGGGCGATCGGCAATCAGCCCCAGCATTTT.

The chain links TRBV7-2 to TRBJ1-1, with D unclear. Trimming shortened V by 1 base and J by 4 bases, and 13 bases separated the two germline ends. Germline V gene sequence: CDR1 SGHTA, CDR2 FQGNSA. The CDR3 length is 15 residues. The CDR3 DNA reads as TGTGCCAGCAGCTTAGATATGGATTTTATCACTGAAGCTTTCTTT. It specifies CASSLDMDFITEAFF.

A word on this clonotype: A much larger clone differs by one base, so this may be a read error. The chain links TRBV5-1 to TRBJ2-1, with D uncertain. V gave up 5 bases and J gave up 10 bases, with 16 bases separating them. CDR1 and CDR2 (germline): SGHRS, YFSETQ. The CDR3 totals 13 residues. This CDR3 reads CASRFVDSYEQFF. CDR3 nucleotide sequence: TGCGCCAGCAGGTTTGTTGACTCCTACGAGCAGTTCTTC.

CDR3 DNA: TGCGCCAGCAGCCAAGAAGGGACAGGGGTGAAGGAGCAGTTCTTC. Protein: CASSQEGTGVKEQFF. The V call is TRBV4-1, the J call TRBJ2-1; 10 nucleotides line up with TRBD1. In germline, CDR1 is MGHRA, CDR2 YSYEKL. J lost 10 bases, V lost 0 bases, and 6 bases had no gene match. The CDR3 is made up of 15 amino acids.

As concerns this clonotype: One junction end does not reproduce the germline sequence, and a read error may be involved. The chain employs TRBV6-6 and TRBJ2-4; a weak D match, TRBD2 (6 bases). Germline lookup yields CDR1 MNHNY and CDR2 SVGAGI (reference sequence). The CDR3 covers 13 residues. The CDR3: CASSDSGGGVQYF. CDR3 nucleotides: TGTGCCAGCAGTGACTCCGGGGGTGGGGTTCAGTACTTC.

This clonotype was observed many times. This sequence joins TRBV5-1 and TRBJ2-1; TRBD1 matches 12 bases. The CDR3 is 16 amino acids. Germline-derived CDR1 and CDR2 are SGHRS and YFSETQ. The ends lost 4 bases at V and 8 bases at J; junction bases unmatched: 10. Written as DNA, the CDR3 is TGCGCCAGCAGCCCGGTTCCGGGACAGGGGGCCCATGAGCAGTTCTTC. Translation gives CASSPVPGQGAHEQFF. The full variable domain, completed using reference TRBV5-1 and TRBJ2-1, is KAGVTQTPRYLIKTRGQQVTLSCSPISGHRSVSWYQQTPGQGLQFLFEYFSETQRNKGNFPGRFSGRQFSNSRSEMNVSTLELGDSALYLCASSPVPGQGAHEQFFGPGTRLTVL.

The rearrangement uses TRBV10-3 and TRBJ1-2; no clear D gene. This CDR3 comprises 13 residues. CDR1 is ENHRY, CDR2 SYGVKD, per germline. V lost 5 bases and J 2 bases, leaving 9 bases between the germline ends. DNA of the CDR3: TGTGCCATCAGTACAGCCTCCAACTATGGCTACACCTTC. The encoded protein is CAISTASNYGYTF.

The count of this clonotype is one. This chain connects TRBV18 to TRBJ1-2; D is undetermined. Germline values: CDR1 KGHSH, CDR2 LQKENI. The CDR3 totals 15 residues. With 3 bases removed from V and 3 bases from J, the gap between germline ends came to 14 bases. The CDR3 protein is CASSPPNRGDYGYTF. The CDR3, as DNA: TGTGCCAGCTCACCTCCAAATCGGGGTGACTATGGCTACACCTTC.

This sequence joins TRBV9 and TRBJ2-1; 12 bases are a match to TRBD2. The V gene end was trimmed by 4 bases and the J gene end by 12 bases; junction bases not matched to a gene: 8. This CDR3 comprises 14 residues. Germline V lookup: CDR1 SGDLS, CDR2 YYNGEE. The CDR3: CASSPSGGAGGQFF. The CDR3 DNA reads TGTGCCAGCAGCCCTAGCGGGGGGGCCGGTGGGCAGTTCTTC.

This clonotype was counted ten times or more. V and J are TRBV3-1 and TRBJ2-7, with unresolved D. CDR3 length: 12 residues. V was shortened by 1 base and J by 2 bases, with 3 bases between the two germline ends. CDR1 LGHDT and CDR2 YNNKEL come from the germline V gene (reference sequence). Here the CDR3 DNA reads TGTGCCAGCAGCCAAGCGGCCTACGAGCAGTACTTC. Amino acids: CASSQAAYEQYF.

This sequence joins TRBV4-1 and TRBJ1-1; no definite D call. There are 15 residues in the CDR3. Trimming left V 2 bases short and J 1 base short, with 11 bases between. Looked up from germline, CDR1 is MGHRA and CDR2 is YSYEKL. For the CDR3, the DNA is TGCGCCAGCAGCCAATACGCCAGCGAGAACACTGAAGCTTTCTTT. It encodes CASSQYASENTEAFF.

The chain carries TRBV12-3 or TRBV12-4 and TRBJ1-2; 12 nucleotides match TRBD1. Trimming removed 0 bases from V and 4 bases from J; junction bases left unmatched: 3. This CDR3 spans 16 amino acids. CDR3: CASSLAGTGGSYGYTF. DNA for the CDR3: TGTGCCAGCAGTTTAGCTGGGACAGGGGGCTCCTATGGCTACACCTTC.